This T cell receptor (beta chain) originates from a study of Ad26.COV2.S vaccination and SARS-CoV-2 variants. Study as a whole: Ad26.COV2.S given intramuscularly, once or twice 56 days apart. Study outcomes and limitations: Considerable breadth of spike-specific CD8+ and CD4+ T cell responses has reportedly been documented following vaccination.

Worth noting for this clone: Antigen: not known. The sample has other DNA sequences that encode this CDR3 too.

Produced via immunoSEQ multiplex PCR; TCRdb's table is partial and in-frame only. The data hold 400,000 to 450,000 clones, with 92% observed a single time. The CDR3 loop spans 12 amino acids. The V end lost 5 bases, the J end lost 7 bases, and 6 bases lay between the germline ends. Regarding treatment: around 19 received Ad26.COV2.S at low or high dose, single or two shots; about five received placebo; per-sample allocation not given. Sampling happened 63 days after the first vaccine or placebo injection. Its platform was an Ad26 vector, and its expressed antigen was Wuhan-strain SARS-CoV-2 spike. Source: peripheral blood, taken in a trial of Ad26.COV2.S vaccine versus placebo. The TCR originated in a person between 18 and 65 years old who received the Ad26.COV2.S COVID-19 vaccine or a placebo. This sequence joins TRBV12-3 or TRBV12-4 and TRBJ1-6; D is unresolved. In DNA, the CDR3 is TGTGCCAGCAGTCTCTACAATTCACCCCTCCACTTT. Translation gives CASSLYNSPLHF.